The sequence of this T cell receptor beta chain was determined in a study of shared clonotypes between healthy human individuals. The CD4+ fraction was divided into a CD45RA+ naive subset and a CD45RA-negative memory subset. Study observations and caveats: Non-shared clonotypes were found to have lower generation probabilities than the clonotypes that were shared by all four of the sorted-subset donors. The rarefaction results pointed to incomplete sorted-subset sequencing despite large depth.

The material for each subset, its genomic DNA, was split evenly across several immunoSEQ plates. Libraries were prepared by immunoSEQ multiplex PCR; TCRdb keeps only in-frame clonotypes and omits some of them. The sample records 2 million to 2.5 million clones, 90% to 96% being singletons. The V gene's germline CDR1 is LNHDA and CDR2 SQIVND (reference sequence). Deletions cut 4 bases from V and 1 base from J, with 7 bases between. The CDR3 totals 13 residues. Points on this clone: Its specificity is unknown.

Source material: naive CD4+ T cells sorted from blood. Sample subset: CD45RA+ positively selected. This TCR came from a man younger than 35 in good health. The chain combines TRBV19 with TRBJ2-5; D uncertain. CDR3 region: CASSTIAQETQYF. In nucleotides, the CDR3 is TGTGCCAGTAGTACTATAGCCCAAGAGACCCAGTACTTC.